The entry that follows covers one T cell receptor beta chain sequence. This sample is drawn from a study of control samples from healthy donors and cancer patients. J gave up 4 bases and V 6 bases, and 4 bases lay outside the gene matches. CDR1 is WNHNN, CDR2 SYGVQD, per germline (reference sequence). The CDR3 is 15 residues long. The protocol was immunoSEQ multiplex PCR, while the TCRdb copy is restricted to in-frame clones and leaves out a portion. The sample lists about 45,000 clones; roughly three quarters were seen once. The chain is built from TRBV10-1 and TRBJ2-1; 12 bases align to TRBD2. This TCR derives from a male donor with melanoma. What was sequenced was formalin-fixed, paraffin-embedded tissue. The CDR3 loop is CASSPTSGSYNEQFF. CDR3 nucleotides: TGCGCCAGCAGCCCGACTAGCGGGAGTTACAATGAGCAGTTCTTC.